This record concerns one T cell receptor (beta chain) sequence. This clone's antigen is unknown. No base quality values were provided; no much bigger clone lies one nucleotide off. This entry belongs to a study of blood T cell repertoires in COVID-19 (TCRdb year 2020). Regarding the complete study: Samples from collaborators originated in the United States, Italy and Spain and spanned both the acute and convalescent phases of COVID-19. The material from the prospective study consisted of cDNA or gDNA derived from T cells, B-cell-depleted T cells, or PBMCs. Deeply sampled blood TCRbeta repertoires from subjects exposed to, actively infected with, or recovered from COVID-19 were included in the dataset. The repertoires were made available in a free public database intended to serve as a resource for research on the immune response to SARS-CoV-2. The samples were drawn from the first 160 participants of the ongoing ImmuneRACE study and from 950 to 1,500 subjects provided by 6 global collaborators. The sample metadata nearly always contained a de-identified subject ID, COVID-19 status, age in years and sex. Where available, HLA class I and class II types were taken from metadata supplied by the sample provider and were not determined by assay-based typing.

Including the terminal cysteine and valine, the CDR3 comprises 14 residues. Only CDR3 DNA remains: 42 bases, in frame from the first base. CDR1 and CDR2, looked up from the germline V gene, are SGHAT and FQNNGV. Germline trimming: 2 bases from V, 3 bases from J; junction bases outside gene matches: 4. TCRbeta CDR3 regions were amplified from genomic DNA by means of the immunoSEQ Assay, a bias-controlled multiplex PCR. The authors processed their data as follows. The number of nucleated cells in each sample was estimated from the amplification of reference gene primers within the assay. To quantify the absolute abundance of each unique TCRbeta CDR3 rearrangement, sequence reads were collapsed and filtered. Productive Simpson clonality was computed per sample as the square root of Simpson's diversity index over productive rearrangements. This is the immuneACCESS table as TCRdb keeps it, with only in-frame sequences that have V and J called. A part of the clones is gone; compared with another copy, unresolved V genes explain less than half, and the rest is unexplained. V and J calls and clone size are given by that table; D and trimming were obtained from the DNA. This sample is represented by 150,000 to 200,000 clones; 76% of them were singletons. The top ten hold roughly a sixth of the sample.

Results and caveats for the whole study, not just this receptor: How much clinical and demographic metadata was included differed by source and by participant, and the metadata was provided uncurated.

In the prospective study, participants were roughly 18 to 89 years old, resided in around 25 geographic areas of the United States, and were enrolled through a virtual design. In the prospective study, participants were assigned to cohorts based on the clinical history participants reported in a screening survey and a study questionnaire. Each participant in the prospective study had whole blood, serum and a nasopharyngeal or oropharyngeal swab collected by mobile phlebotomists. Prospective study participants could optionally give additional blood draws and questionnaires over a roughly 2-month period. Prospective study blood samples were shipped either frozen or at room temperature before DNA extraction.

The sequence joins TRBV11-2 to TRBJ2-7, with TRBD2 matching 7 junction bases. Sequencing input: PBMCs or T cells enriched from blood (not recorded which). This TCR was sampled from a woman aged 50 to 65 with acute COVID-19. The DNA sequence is TGTGCCAGCAGCTTACAGCGGGGCCTCTACGAGCAGTACGTC. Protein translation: CASSLQRGLYEQYV.